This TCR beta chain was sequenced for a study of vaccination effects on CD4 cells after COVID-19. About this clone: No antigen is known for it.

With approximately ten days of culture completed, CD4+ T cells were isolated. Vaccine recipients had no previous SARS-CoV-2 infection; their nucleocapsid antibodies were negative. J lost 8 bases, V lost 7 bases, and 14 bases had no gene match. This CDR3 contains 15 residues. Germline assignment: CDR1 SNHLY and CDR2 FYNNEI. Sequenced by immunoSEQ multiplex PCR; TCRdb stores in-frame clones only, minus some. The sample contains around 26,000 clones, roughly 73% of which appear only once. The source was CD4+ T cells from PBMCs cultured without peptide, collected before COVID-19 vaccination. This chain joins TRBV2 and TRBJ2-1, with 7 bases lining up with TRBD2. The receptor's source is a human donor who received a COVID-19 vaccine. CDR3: CASNKGGSRDDEQFF. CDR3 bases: TGTGCCAGCAACAAAGGCGGGAGCAGAGATGATGAGCAGTTCTTC. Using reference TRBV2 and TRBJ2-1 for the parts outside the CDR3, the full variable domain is EPEVTQTPSHQVTQMGQEVILRCVPISNHLYFYWYRQILGQKVEFLVSFYNNEISEKSEIFDDQFSVERPDGSNFTLKIRSTKLEDSAMYFCASNKGGSRDDEQFFGPGTRLTVL.